Listed below are T cell receptor beta chains from one sample, sequenced in a study of Graves' ophthalmopathy and Graves' hyperthyroidism. TCRdb passed the multiplex PCR reads through MiXCR, listing each CDR3 protein once. The sample has roughly 700,000 distinct CDR3 sequences, approximately 40% seen once. The sequencing sample was made of peripheral blood. All receptors come from an adult man with Graves' ophthalmopathy. CDR3s include the opening cysteine and the closing phenylalanine or tryptophan. D genes are given only for firm matches. A clone size is listed for some rows: how often the clone was seen (once, few, many), or a class if it is expanded.

TGTGCCAGCAGTTACGGAGGGGTAGGCACTGAAGCTTTCTTT CASSYGGVGTEAFF NA NA TRBJ1-1 14 TRBV14
TGTGCCAGCAGCCGTATCCTTAGCGGGGGGGCCCAAGAGACCCAGTACTTC CASSRILSGGAQETQYF NA TRBD2 TRBJ2-5 17 TRBV7-9
TGTGCCACCAGCAGAGATCCAGGGGGTGACTATGGCTACACCTTC CATSRDPGGDYGYTF NA TRBD1 TRBJ1-2 15 TRBV15
TGCAGTGCTCGACAGGGGGGAAACACTGAAGCTTTCTTT CSARQGGNTEAFF NA TRBD1 TRBJ1-1 13 TRBV20-1
TGTGCCAGCACCCGAGGGCAGGACAGGGGGAGCTCCTACGAGCAGTACTTC CASTRGQDRGSSYEQYF many TRBD1 TRBJ2-7 17 TRBV9
TGCAGTGCTACGTCCGGCGCAGGGGTCGACACCGGGGAGCTGTTTTTT CSATSGAGVDTGELFF NA NA TRBJ2-2 16 TRBV20-1
TGTGCCAGCGGAGGGGTGCGGGAGCAGTACTTC CASGGVREQYF NA NA TRBJ2-7 11 TRBV12-3/TRBV12-4
TGTGCCAGCAGTTACTCGGACAGGGGAAGAGCTTCACCCCTCCACTTT CASSYSDRGRASPLHF few TRBD1 TRBJ1-6 16 TRBV6-6
TGTGCCAGTAGTATAGTCGGGGGACTAGCGGGAGGAAATTCCGAGCAGTACTTC CASSIVGGLAGGNSEQYF NA TRBD2 TRBJ2-7 18 TRBV19
TGTGCCAGCAGCTTCCTTAAGGGCCGCCGATACGAGCAGTACTTC CASSFLKGRRYEQYF few NA TRBJ2-7 15 TRBV7-9
TGTGCCAGTAAAAGCATGAACACTGAAGCTTTCTTT CASKSMNTEAFF NA NA TRBJ1-1 12 TRBV19
TGTGCCAGCAGCGTACTAGGCCAAGCTTTCTTT CASSVLGQAFF many NA TRBJ1-1 11 TRBV9
TGTGCCAGCAGTTCCGGACGGACATATAGCAATCAGCCCCAGCATTTT CASSSGRTYSNQPQHF many NA TRBJ1-5 16 TRBV12-3/TRBV12-4
TGTGCCAGCGCGACAGGGAACAATCAGCCCCAGCATTTT CASATGNNQPQHF NA TRBD1 TRBJ1-5 13 TRBV10-3
TGTGCCAGCAGCTGGGGGACAGGGAGGGGTCAGCCCCAGCATTTT CASSWGTGRGQPQHF few TRBD1 TRBJ1-5 15 TRBV7-9
TGTGCCAGCAGTTCCCGACGGCTTATGAGCAATCAGCCCCAGCATTTT CASSSRRLMSNQPQHF NA NA TRBJ1-5 16 TRBV28